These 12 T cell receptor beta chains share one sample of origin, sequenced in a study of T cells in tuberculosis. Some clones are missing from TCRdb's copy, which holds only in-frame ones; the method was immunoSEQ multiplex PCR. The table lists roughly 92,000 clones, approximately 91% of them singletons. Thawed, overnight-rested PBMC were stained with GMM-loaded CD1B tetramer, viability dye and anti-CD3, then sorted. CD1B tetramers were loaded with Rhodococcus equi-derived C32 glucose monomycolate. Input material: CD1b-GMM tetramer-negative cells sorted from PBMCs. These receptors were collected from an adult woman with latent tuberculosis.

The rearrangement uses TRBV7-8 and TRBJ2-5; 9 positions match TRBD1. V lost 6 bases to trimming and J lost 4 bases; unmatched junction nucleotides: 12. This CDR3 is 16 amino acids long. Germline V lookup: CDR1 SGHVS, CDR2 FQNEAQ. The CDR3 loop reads CASRGLRDRVGETQYF. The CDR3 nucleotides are TGTGCCAGCAGAGGCCTCCGGGACAGGGTGGGAGAGACCCAGTACTTC. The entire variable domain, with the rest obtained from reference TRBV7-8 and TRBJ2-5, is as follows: GAGVSQSPRYKVAKRGQDVALRCDPISGHVSLFWYQQALGQGPEFLTYFQNEAQLDKSGLPSDRFFAERPEGSVSTLKIQRTQQEDSAVYLCASRGLRDRVGETQYFGPGTRLLVL.

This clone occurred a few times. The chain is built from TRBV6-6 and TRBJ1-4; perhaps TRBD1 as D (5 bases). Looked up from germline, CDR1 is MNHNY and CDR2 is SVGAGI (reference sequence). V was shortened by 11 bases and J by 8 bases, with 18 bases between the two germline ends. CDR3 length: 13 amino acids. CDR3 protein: CAAGSGGWEKLFF. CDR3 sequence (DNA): TGTGCCGCCGGATCGGGGGGGTGGGAAAAACTGTTTTTT.

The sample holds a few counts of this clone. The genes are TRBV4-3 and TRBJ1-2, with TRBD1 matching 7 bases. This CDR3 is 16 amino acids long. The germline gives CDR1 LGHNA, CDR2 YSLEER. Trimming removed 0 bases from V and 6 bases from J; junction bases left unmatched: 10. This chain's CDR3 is CASSQDQGRGADGYTF. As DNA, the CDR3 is TGCGCCAGCAGCCAAGATCAGGGCAGGGGGGCCGATGGCTACACCTTC.

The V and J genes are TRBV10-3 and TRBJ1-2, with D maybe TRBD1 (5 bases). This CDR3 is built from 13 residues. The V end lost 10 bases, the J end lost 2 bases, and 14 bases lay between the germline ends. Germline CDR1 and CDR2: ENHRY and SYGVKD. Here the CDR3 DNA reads TGTGCCACCGAGTCGCAGGGAAACTATGGCTACACCTTC. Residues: CATESQGNYGYTF.

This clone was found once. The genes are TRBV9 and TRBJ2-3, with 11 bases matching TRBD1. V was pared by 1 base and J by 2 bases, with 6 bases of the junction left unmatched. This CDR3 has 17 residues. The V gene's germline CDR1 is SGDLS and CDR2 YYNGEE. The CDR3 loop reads CASSVKGTGGTTDTQYF. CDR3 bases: TGTGCCAGCAGCGTAAAGGGGACAGGGGGGACCACAGATACGCAGTATTTT.

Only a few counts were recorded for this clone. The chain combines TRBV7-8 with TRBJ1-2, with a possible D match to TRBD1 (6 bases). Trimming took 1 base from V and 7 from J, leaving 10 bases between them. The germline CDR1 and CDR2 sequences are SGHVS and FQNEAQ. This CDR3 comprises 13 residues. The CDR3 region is CASSLDRVTGYTF. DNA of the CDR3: TGTGCCAGCAGCTTAGACAGGGTCACTGGCTACACCTTC.

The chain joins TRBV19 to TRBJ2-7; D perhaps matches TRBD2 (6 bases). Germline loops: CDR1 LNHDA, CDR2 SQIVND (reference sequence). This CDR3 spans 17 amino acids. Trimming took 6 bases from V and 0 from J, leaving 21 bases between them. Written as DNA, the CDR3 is TGTGCCAGTAGGGGGGGTCGGAGGCGAAAGAGCTCCTACGAGCAGTACTTC. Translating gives CASRGGRRRKSSYEQYF.

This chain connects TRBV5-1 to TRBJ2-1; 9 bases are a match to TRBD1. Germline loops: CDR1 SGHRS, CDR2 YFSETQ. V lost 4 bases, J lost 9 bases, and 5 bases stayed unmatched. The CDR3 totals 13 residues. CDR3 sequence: CASSANRGPEQFF. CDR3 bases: TGCGCCAGCAGCGCGAACAGGGGGCCTGAGCAGTTCTTC. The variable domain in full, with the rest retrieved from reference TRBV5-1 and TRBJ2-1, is KAGVTQTPRYLIKTRGQQVTLSCSPISGHRSVSWYQQTPGQGLQFLFEYFSETQRNKGNFPGRFSGRQFSNSRSEMNVSTLELGDSALYLCASSANRGPEQFFGPGTRLTVL.

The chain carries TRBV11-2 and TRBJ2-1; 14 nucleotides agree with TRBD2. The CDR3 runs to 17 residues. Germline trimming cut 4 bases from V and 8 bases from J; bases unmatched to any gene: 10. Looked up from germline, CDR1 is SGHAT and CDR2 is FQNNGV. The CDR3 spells CASSSRLAGGLRDEQFF. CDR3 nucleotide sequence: TGTGCCAGCAGCTCCCGACTAGCGGGGGGGCTTAGGGATGAGCAGTTCTTC.

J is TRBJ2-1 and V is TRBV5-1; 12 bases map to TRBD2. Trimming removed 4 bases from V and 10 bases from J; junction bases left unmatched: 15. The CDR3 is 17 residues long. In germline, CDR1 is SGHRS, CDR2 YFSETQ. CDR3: CASSTWGSSGGVREQFF. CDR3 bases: TGCGCCAGCAGCACCTGGGGGTCTAGCGGGGGGGTCAGGGAGCAGTTCTTC.

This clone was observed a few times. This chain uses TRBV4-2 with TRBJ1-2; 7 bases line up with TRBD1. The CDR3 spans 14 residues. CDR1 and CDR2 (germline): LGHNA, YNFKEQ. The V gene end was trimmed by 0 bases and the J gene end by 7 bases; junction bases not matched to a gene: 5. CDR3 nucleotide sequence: TGTGCCAGCAGCCAAGAAGTACAGGGGCCTGGCTACACCTTC. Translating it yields CASSQEVQGPGYTF.

For the CDR3, the DNA is TGTGCCAGCAGTTTCAGGGATTGGCGTCAGCCCCAGCATTTT. It encodes CASSFRDWRQPQHF. The gene calls are TRBV28 and TRBJ1-5, with D perhaps matching TRBD1 (5 bases). Germline CDR1 MDHEN, CDR2 SYDVKM. The V end lost 3 bases, the J end lost 6 bases, and 12 bases lay between the germline ends. This CDR3 is built from 14 residues.